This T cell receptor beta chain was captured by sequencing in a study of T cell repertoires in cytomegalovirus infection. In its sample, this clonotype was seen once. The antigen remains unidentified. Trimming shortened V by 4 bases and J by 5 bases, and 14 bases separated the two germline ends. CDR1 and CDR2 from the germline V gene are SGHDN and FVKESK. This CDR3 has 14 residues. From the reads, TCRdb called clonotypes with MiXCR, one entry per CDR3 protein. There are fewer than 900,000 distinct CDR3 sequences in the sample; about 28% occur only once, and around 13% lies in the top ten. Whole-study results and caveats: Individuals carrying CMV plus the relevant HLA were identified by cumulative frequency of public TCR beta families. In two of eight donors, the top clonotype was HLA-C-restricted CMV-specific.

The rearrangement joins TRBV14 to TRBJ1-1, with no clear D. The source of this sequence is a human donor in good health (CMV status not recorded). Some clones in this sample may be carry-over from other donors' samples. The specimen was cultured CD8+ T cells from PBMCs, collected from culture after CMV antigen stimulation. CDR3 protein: CASSPWTGRTEAFF. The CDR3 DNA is TGTGCCAGCAGCCCTTGGACCGGTCGGACTGAAGCTTTCTTT.